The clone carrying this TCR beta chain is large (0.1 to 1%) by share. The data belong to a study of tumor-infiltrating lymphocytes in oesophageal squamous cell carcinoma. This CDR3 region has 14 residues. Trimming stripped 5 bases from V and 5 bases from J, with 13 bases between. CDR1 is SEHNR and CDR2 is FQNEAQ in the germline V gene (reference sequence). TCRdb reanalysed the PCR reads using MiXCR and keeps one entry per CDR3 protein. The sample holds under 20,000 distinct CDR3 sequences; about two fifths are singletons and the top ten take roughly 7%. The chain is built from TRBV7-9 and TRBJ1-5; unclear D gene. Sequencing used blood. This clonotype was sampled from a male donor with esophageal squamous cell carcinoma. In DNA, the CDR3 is TGTGCCAGCAGCCCTGATCTGTGGGATCAGCCCCAGCATTTT. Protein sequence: CASSPDLWDQPQHF.